A few counts support the clone carrying this T cell receptor (beta chain). Clones were sequenced by immunoSEQ multiplex PCR, and TCRdb holds only the in-frame ones, with some missing. This table holds more than 200,000 clones, roughly 80% found once. The data were obtained in a study of blood T cell repertoires in COVID-19. The sample comprised peripheral blood. The TCR sequence derives from a man aged 55 to 70 with acute or convalescent COVID-19.

The CDR3 DNA reads as TGTGCCAGCAGCTCGACAGTATACCAAGAGACCCAGTACTTC. Protein: CASSSTVYQETQYF. The gene calls are TRBV5-4 and TRBJ2-5; D possibly corresponds to TRBD1 (5 bases). Germline CDR1 reads SGHNT; CDR2 reads YYREEE (reference sequence). This CDR3 comprises 14 residues. The ends were cut back, 3 bases at V and 0 bases at J, with 9 bases in the middle.